This paragraph reports one T cell receptor beta chain. This CDR3 is 16 amino acids long. CDR1 and CDR2 (germline): SEHNR, FQNEAQ (reference sequence). J lost 6 bases, V lost 4 bases, and 8 bases had no gene match. The sample belongs to a study of T cells after yellow fever vaccination. TCRdb re-called the 5' RACE reads with MiXCR, one entry per CDR3 protein. The repertoire holds around 500,000 distinct CDR3 sequences, with 21% as singletons. Sequenced here: PBMCs, sampled approximately 20 days after the first yellow fever vaccination. The clonotype originates from a man aged 18 to 30 who received the YFV17D yellow fever vaccine. The chain combines TRBV7-9 with TRBJ1-4; TRBD1 agrees at 10 bases. This chain's CDR3 is CASSYRPGTGDEKLFF. Here the CDR3 DNA reads TGTGCCAGCAGCTACCGCCCGGGGACAGGGGATGAAAAACTGTTTTTT.